One and the same sample provided the 31 T cell receptor beta chains below, sequenced in a study of multiple sclerosis patients with progressive multifocal leukoencephalopathy. TCRdb's copy holds only in-frame clones and misses some; the assay was immunoSEQ multiplex PCR. This table has about 30,000 clones, more than 85% appearing once. Time point indicated: time of PML onset. The sample was PBMCs, taken from a patient treated with natalizumab. These receptors came from a human donor with progressive multifocal leukoencephalopathy.

The J gene is TRBJ2-5, the V gene TRBV29-1; TRBD1 matches at 7 bases. V dropped 8 bases and J dropped 1; count of bases not matched to a gene: 4. The CDR3 runs to 12 residues. Germline lookup yields CDR1 SQVTM and CDR2 ANQGSEA. In nucleotides, the CDR3 is TGCAGCCATGGGACAGTCCAAGAGACCCAGTACTTC. Amino acids: CSHGTVQETQYF.

The rearrangement links TRBV5-8 to TRBJ1-4; possible D gene TRBD1, 5 bases. CDR1 is SGHTS, CDR2 YDEGEE, per germline. With 2 bases removed from V and 8 bases from J, the gap between germline ends came to 16 bases. The CDR3 is 15 residues long. The CDR3 loop reads CASSLFRGVGEKLFF. The CDR3 bases are TGTGCCAGCAGCTTATTTCGAGGGGTCGGGGAAAAACTGTTTTTT.

This chain links TRBV6-5 with TRBJ1-4; D call uncertain. CDR3 size: 14 residues. Germline values: CDR1 MNHEY, CDR2 SVGAGI. Between the trimmed V and J ends, which lost 5 bases and 0 bases, there was a span of 7 bases. In DNA, the CDR3 is TGTGCCAGCAGTCTTGAGACAACTAATGAAAAACTGTTTTTT. It encodes CASSLETTNEKLFF.

This clone appeared a few times. The chain employs TRBV18 and TRBJ1-3; a possible D gene is TRBD1 (6 bases). CDR3 length equals 17 residues. In germline, CDR1 is KGHSH, CDR2 LQKENI. The V end was cut by 4 bases, the J end by 4 bases, with 20 bases between. CDR3 region: CASSREMVGTRGNTIYF. The CDR3 nucleotides are TGTGCCAGCTCACGGGAGATGGTCGGGACACGGGGAAACACCATATATTTT.

The chain has TRBV18 and TRBJ1-2; no firm D call. CDR1 and CDR2 from the germline V gene are KGHSH and LQKENI. V was shortened by 5 bases and J by 6 bases, with 25 bases between the two germline ends. The CDR3 is 17 amino acids. Here the CDR3 reads CASSSLTGPKEGNGYTF. The CDR3 DNA follows: TGTGCCAGCTCATCGCTGACCGGCCCAAAAGAGGGCAATGGCTACACCTTC. Supplemented by reference TRBV18 and TRBJ1-2, the full variable domain reads NAGVMQNPRHLVRRRGQEARLRCSPMKGHSHVYWYRQLPEEGLKFMVYLQKENIIDESGMPKERFSAEFPKEGPSILRIQQVVRGDSAAYFCASSSLTGPKEGNGYTFGSGTRLTVV.

J is TRBJ2-2 and V is TRBV7-8, with 8 bases that match TRBD1. Germline CDR1 SGHVS, CDR2 FQNEAQ. With 4 bases clipped from V and 2 bases from J, the junction kept 15 bases outside the gene matches. The CDR3 length is 19 residues. This CDR3 is CASSSKMAGQGINTGELFF. The CDR3 DNA is TGTGCCAGCAGCTCCAAAATGGCCGGACAGGGAATTAACACCGGGGAGCTGTTTTTT.

The rearrangement links TRBV7-2 to TRBJ1-4; perhaps TRBD1 as D (5 bases). Trimming left V 1 base short and J 8 bases short, with 8 bases between. The CDR3 extends over 13 amino acids. Germline V gene sequence: CDR1 SGHTA, CDR2 FQGNSA. The chain's CDR3 is CASSLGGGEKLFF. CDR3 nucleotide sequence: TGTGCCAGCAGCTTAGGCGGGGGAGAAAAACTGTTTTTT. Combining the CDR3 with reference TRBV7-2 and TRBJ1-4 gives the whole variable domain GAGVSQSPSNKVTEKGKDVELRCDPISGHTALYWYRQSLGQGLEFLIYFQGNSAPDKSGLPSDRFSAERTGGSVSTLTIQRTQQEDSAVYLCASSLGGGEKLFFGSGTQLSVL.

The V and J genes are TRBV7-6 and TRBJ1-2; D call uncertain. V was trimmed by 6 bases and J by 2 bases, leaving 16 bases between them. Looked up from germline, CDR1 is SGHVS and CDR2 is FNYEAQ. This CDR3 is 15 amino acids long. The DNA of the CDR3 is TGTGCCAGCAGTTCACTTAGGGCGGGGAACTATGGCTACACCTTC. Its protein is CASSSLRAGNYGYTF.

This clone was observed a handful of times. The gene calls are TRBV6-4 and TRBJ2-2; the match to TRBD2 covers 10 bases. The CDR3 loop spans 15 amino acids. CDR1 and CDR2 (germline): MRHNA, SNTAGT. J gave up 3 bases and V 4 bases, and 2 bases lay outside the gene matches. CDR3 sequence: CASSGLAGDTGELFF. CDR3 nucleotides: TGTGCCAGCAGTGGCCTAGCGGGAGACACCGGGGAGCTGTTTTTT.

In the case of this clone: At one of its ends the junction is not consistent with the germline gene, which may arise from a read error. This sequence joins TRBV6-4 and TRBJ1-1; 12 bases are a match to TRBD1. The V gene's germline CDR1 is MRHNA and CDR2 SNTAGT. The CDR3 has 15 residues. The CDR3 protein is CASRDSGDRGRGAFF. CDR3 sequence (DNA): TGTGCCAGCAGGGACTCGGGGGACAGGGGGCGAGGGGCTTTCTTT.

The V gene is TRBV19, the J gene TRBJ2-4, with TRBD2 matching over 8 bases. Germline V CDR1 and CDR2: LNHDA, SQIVND (reference sequence). The CDR3 is 16 residues long. V shed 9 bases, J shed 6 bases, and the junction held 16 bases outside the gene matches. CDR3 sequence (DNA): TGTGCCAGCCGAACCCTAGCGGGCGGGGTCGGAAACATTCAGTACTTC. It translates to CASRTLAGGVGNIQYF.

This chain uses TRBV9 with TRBJ1-2; 10 bases match TRBD1. Germline CDR1 SGDLS, CDR2 YYNGEE. The CDR3 contains 13 residues. The V gene end was trimmed by 3 bases and the J gene end by 6 bases; junction bases not matched to a gene: 2. As DNA, the CDR3 is TGTGCCAGCAGCGAGGACAGGGGGAATGGCTACACCTTC. This codes for CASSEDRGNGYTF.

In its sample, this clone was seen once. The V and J genes are TRBV7-6 and TRBJ2-5, with TRBD1 as a possible D gene (6 bases). This CDR3 is 16 amino acids long. Trimming took 6 bases from V and 7 from J, leaving 24 bases between them. Germline V gene sequence: CDR1 SGHVS, CDR2 FNYEAQ. Here the CDR3 DNA reads TGTGCCAGCAGGTCCGGGACAAATCACGAATGGGTGACCCAGTACTTC. It translates to CASRSGTNHEWVTQYF.

The chain carries TRBV18 and TRBJ2-1, with D possibly being TRBD1 (5 bases). V was clipped by 2 bases and J by 7 bases, with 6 bases between them. This CDR3 is 12 amino acids long. CDR1 is KGHSH, CDR2 LQKENI, per germline. CDR3 coding DNA: TGTGCCAGCTCACCAAAGGGGAATGAGCAGTTCTTC. Translating gives CASSPKGNEQFF.

This chain joins TRBV5-1 and TRBJ1-1, with no clear D. The V gene's germline CDR1 is SGHRS and CDR2 YFSETQ. V was cut by 0 bases and J by 1 base, with 4 bases left in between. The CDR3 runs 13 residues. CDR3: CASSLVRNTEAFF. CDR3 nucleotide sequence: TGCGCCAGCAGCTTGGTCAGGAACACTGAAGCTTTCTTT.

This clone has just a few counts. This chain joins TRBV7-2 and TRBJ1-1; D ambiguous. Germline V gene data show CDR1 as SGHTA and CDR2 as FQGNSA. The V and J ends lost 3 bases and 1 base respectively, with 6 bases between them. This CDR3 contains 13 residues. The CDR3 loop reads CASSFTQNTEAFF. Here the CDR3 DNA reads TGTGCCAGCAGCTTTACCCAGAACACTGAAGCTTTCTTT. The full variable domain, in which reference TRBV7-2 and TRBJ1-1 provide the parts outside the CDR3, is GAGVSQSPSNKVTEKGKDVELRCDPISGHTALYWYRQSLGQGLEFLIYFQGNSAPDKSGLPSDRFSAERTGGSVSTLTIQRTQQEDSAVYLCASSFTQNTEAFFGQGTRLTVV.

This chain uses TRBV6-6 with TRBJ1-1; tentatively, D is TRBD1 (5 bases). Trimming stripped 7 bases from V and 0 bases from J, with 12 bases between. Germline V gene data show CDR1 as MNHNY and CDR2 as SVGAGI (reference sequence). The CDR3 has 14 amino acids. CDR3 region: CASTRGGMNTEAFF. The CDR3 DNA sequence: TGTGCCAGCACCCGGGGGGGTATGAACACTGAAGCTTTCTTT.

The V call is TRBV4-3, the J call TRBJ2-7; the match to TRBD2 covers 8 bases. The ends lost 3 bases at V and 2 bases at J; junction bases unmatched: 6. The CDR3 has 15 amino acids. Germline V gene data show CDR1 as LGHNA and CDR2 as YSLEER. The CDR3, as DNA: TGCGCCAGCAGCCAGAGAGCGGGAGCGCCCTACGAGCAGTACTTC. It is translated as CASSQRAGAPYEQYF.

The chain joins TRBV6-1 to TRBJ1-1; weak D call: TRBD1 (5 bases). The CDR3 has 14 residues. CDR1 is MNHNS and CDR2 is SASEGT in the germline V gene. V lost 8 bases to trimming and J lost 1 base, with 14 bases between them. The CDR3 protein is CASRVRGGNTEAFF. In nucleotides, the CDR3 is TGTGCCAGCCGGGTGCGGGGCGGGAACACTGAAGCTTTCTTT.

Worth noting for this clone: This sample includes further DNA sequences coding for the same CDR3. This sequence joins TRBV15 and TRBJ2-3, with 8 bases lining up with TRBD1. The V gene end was trimmed by 0 bases and the J gene end by 4 bases; junction bases not matched to a gene: 9. This CDR3 region has 17 residues. Germline values: CDR1 LNHNV, CDR2 YYDKDF (reference sequence). The CDR3 loop reads CATSREGGDRGPDTQYF. The CDR3 region has the DNA TGTGCCACCAGCAGAGAAGGCGGAGACAGGGGTCCAGATACGCAGTATTTT.

This sequence joins TRBV30 and TRBJ2-1; 8 bases map to TRBD1. This CDR3 contains 14 residues. Germline V gene data show CDR1 as GTSNPN and CDR2 as SVGIG (reference sequence). Trimming at V came to 3 bases and at J to 8 bases, leaving 9 bases not matched to a gene. The CDR3, as DNA: TGTGCCTGGAGCCCCGGGACAGGTTTTGATGAGCAGTTCTTC. Translated, it gives CAWSPGTGFDEQFF.

The rearrangement joins TRBV4-1 to TRBJ2-1, with TRBD2 matching over 11 bases. Germline loops: CDR1 MGHRA, CDR2 YSYEKL. The junction had 7 bases not matched to a gene; V was cut back by 4 bases and J by 8 bases. The CDR3 spans 15 residues. For the CDR3, the DNA is TGCGCCAGCAGCCCCGGGACTAGCGGAGGCTATGAGCAGTTCTTC. Translating gives CASSPGTSGGYEQFF.

This clone was seen more than once but under ten times. The chain links TRBV27 to TRBJ2-1; the match to TRBD2 covers 12 bases. The CDR3 spans 16 residues. Losses at the gene ends were 5 bases for V and 4 bases for J; bases not matched to a gene: 6. Per the germline V gene, CDR1 is MNHEY and CDR2 is SMNVEV (reference sequence). CDR3 region: CASSLGTSGRYNEQFF. CDR3 DNA: TGTGCCAGCAGTCTAGGGACTAGCGGGCGTTACAATGAGCAGTTCTTC.

The chain recombines TRBV6-5 with TRBJ1-1, with 8 bases that match TRBD1. Germline values: CDR1 MNHEY, CDR2 SVGAGI. J gave up 1 base and V 6 bases, and 4 bases lay outside the gene matches. The CDR3 covers 14 residues. CDR3 protein: CASSRTGQNTEAFF. The CDR3 DNA is TGTGCCAGCAGCCGGACAGGGCAGAACACTGAAGCTTTCTTT.

Details on this clone: Other nucleotide sequences in the sample specify the same CDR3. V and J are TRBV19 and TRBJ2-1, with D uncertain. The germline V gene encodes CDR1 LNHDA and CDR2 SQIVND (reference sequence). V lost 7 bases to trimming and J lost 0 bases, with 13 bases between them. This CDR3 is built from 15 residues. CDR3 region: CASTPDRSSYNEQFF. DNA for the CDR3: TGTGCCAGTACCCCGGACCGGAGCTCCTACAATGAGCAGTTCTTC.

This sequence joins TRBV4-1 and TRBJ1-4; tentatively, D is TRBD1 (6 bases). This CDR3 region has 11 residues. V was clipped by 3 bases and J by 14 bases, with 10 bases between them. Germline V gene lookup returns CDR1 MGHRA and CDR2 YSYEKL. The CDR3 nucleotides are TGCGCCAGCAGCCAGCAGGGGAGGCTGTTTTTT. Translated, it gives CASSQQGRLFF.

Only one count was recorded for this clone. Other DNA sequences in this sample translate to the same CDR3. The chain recombines TRBV7-2 with TRBJ2-7; TRBD2 matches at 8 bases. Trimming at V came to 4 bases and at J to 4 bases, leaving 6 bases not matched to a gene. CDR1 SGHTA and CDR2 FQGNSA come from the germline V gene. The CDR3 consists of 14 residues. CDR3: CASSSRTSSYEQYF. CDR3 nucleotide sequence: TGTGCCAGCAGCTCCCGGACTAGCTCGTACGAGCAGTACTTC. Full variable domain (outside the CDR3, taken from reference TRBV7-2 and TRBJ2-7): GAGVSQSPSNKVTEKGKDVELRCDPISGHTALYWYRQSLGQGLEFLIYFQGNSAPDKSGLPSDRFSAERTGGSVSTLTIQRTQQEDSAVYLCASSSRTSSYEQYFGPGTRLTVT.

The chain joins TRBV28 to TRBJ2-2, with TRBD1 matching 8 bases. The V gene's germline CDR1 is MDHEN and CDR2 SYDVKM. The CDR3 spans 15 residues. V dropped 5 bases and J dropped 9; count of bases not matched to a gene: 11. CDR3 in DNA: TGTGCCAGCAGTCTCGGGACAGGACGCAGCCGGGAGCTGTTTTTT. Translated, it gives CASSLGTGRSRELFF.

J is TRBJ2-1 and V is TRBV7-2, with D unclear. The CDR3 is 11 amino acids. Trimming stripped 5 bases from V and 9 bases from J, with 8 bases between. Per the germline V gene, CDR1 is SGHTA and CDR2 is FQGNSA. CDR3 in amino acids: CASSPISEQFF. The CDR3 bases are TGTGCCAGCAGCCCGATCTCTGAGCAGTTCTTC.

The chain joins TRBV7-9 to TRBJ2-3; D remains unclear. The V and J ends lost 7 bases and 0 bases respectively, with 5 bases between them. The CDR3 contains 12 residues. Germline V lookup: CDR1 SEHNR, CDR2 FQNEAQ (reference sequence). CDR3 DNA sequence: TGTGCCAGCACTACTAGCACAGATACGCAGTATTTT. Translation gives CASTTSTDTQYF. The variable domain in full, completed from reference TRBV7-9 and TRBJ2-3, reads DTGVSQNPRHKITKRGQNVTFRCDPISEHNRLYWYRQTLGQGPEFLTYFQNEAQLEKSRLLSDRFSAERPKGSFSTLEIQRTEQGDSAMYLCASTTSTDTQYFGPGTRLTVL.

V is TRBV27 and J is TRBJ1-5; tentative D call: TRBD1 (5 bases). CDR3 size: 16 residues. Trimming removed 6 bases from V and 3 bases from J, with 18 bases in between. Germline assignment: CDR1 MNHEY and CDR2 SMNVEV (reference sequence). CDR3 sequence (DNA): TGTGCCAGCAGCCCAAGGCCGGGGGAAATCAATCAGCCCCAGCATTTT. Translated: CASSPRPGEINQPQHF.